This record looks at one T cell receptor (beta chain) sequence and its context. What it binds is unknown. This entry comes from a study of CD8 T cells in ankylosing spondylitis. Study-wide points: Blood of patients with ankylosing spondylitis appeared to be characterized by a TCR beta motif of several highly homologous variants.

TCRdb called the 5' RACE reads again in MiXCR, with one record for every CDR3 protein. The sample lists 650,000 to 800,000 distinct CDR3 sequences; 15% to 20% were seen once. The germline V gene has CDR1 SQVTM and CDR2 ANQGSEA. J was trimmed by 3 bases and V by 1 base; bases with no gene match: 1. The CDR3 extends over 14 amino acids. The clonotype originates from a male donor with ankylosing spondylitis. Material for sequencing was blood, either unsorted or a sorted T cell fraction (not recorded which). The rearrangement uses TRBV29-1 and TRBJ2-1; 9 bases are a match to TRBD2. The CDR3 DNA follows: TGCAGCGTTGAAGGACTAGCGGTCTACAATGAGCAGTTCTTC. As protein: CSVEGLAVYNEQFF.